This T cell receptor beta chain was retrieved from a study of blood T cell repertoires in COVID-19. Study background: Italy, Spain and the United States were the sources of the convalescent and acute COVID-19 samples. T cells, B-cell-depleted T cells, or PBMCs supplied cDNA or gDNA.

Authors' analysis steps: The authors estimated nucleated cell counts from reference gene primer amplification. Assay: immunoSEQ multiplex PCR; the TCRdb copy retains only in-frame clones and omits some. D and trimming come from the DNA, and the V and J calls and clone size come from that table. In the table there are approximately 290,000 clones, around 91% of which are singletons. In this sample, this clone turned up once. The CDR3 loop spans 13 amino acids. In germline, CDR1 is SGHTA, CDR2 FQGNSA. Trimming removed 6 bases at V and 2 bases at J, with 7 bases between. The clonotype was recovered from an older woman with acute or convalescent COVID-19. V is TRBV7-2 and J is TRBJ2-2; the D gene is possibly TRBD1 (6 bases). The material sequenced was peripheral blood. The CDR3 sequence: CASRTGNTGELFF. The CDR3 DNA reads TGTGCCAGCAGGACAGGAAACACCGGGGAGCTGTTTTTT. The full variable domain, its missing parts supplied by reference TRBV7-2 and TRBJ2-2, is GAGVSQSPSNKVTEKGKDVELRCDPISGHTALYWYRQSLGQGLEFLIYFQGNSAPDKSGLPSDRFSAERTGGSVSTLTIQRTQQEDSAVYLCASRTGNTGELFFGEGSRLTVL.